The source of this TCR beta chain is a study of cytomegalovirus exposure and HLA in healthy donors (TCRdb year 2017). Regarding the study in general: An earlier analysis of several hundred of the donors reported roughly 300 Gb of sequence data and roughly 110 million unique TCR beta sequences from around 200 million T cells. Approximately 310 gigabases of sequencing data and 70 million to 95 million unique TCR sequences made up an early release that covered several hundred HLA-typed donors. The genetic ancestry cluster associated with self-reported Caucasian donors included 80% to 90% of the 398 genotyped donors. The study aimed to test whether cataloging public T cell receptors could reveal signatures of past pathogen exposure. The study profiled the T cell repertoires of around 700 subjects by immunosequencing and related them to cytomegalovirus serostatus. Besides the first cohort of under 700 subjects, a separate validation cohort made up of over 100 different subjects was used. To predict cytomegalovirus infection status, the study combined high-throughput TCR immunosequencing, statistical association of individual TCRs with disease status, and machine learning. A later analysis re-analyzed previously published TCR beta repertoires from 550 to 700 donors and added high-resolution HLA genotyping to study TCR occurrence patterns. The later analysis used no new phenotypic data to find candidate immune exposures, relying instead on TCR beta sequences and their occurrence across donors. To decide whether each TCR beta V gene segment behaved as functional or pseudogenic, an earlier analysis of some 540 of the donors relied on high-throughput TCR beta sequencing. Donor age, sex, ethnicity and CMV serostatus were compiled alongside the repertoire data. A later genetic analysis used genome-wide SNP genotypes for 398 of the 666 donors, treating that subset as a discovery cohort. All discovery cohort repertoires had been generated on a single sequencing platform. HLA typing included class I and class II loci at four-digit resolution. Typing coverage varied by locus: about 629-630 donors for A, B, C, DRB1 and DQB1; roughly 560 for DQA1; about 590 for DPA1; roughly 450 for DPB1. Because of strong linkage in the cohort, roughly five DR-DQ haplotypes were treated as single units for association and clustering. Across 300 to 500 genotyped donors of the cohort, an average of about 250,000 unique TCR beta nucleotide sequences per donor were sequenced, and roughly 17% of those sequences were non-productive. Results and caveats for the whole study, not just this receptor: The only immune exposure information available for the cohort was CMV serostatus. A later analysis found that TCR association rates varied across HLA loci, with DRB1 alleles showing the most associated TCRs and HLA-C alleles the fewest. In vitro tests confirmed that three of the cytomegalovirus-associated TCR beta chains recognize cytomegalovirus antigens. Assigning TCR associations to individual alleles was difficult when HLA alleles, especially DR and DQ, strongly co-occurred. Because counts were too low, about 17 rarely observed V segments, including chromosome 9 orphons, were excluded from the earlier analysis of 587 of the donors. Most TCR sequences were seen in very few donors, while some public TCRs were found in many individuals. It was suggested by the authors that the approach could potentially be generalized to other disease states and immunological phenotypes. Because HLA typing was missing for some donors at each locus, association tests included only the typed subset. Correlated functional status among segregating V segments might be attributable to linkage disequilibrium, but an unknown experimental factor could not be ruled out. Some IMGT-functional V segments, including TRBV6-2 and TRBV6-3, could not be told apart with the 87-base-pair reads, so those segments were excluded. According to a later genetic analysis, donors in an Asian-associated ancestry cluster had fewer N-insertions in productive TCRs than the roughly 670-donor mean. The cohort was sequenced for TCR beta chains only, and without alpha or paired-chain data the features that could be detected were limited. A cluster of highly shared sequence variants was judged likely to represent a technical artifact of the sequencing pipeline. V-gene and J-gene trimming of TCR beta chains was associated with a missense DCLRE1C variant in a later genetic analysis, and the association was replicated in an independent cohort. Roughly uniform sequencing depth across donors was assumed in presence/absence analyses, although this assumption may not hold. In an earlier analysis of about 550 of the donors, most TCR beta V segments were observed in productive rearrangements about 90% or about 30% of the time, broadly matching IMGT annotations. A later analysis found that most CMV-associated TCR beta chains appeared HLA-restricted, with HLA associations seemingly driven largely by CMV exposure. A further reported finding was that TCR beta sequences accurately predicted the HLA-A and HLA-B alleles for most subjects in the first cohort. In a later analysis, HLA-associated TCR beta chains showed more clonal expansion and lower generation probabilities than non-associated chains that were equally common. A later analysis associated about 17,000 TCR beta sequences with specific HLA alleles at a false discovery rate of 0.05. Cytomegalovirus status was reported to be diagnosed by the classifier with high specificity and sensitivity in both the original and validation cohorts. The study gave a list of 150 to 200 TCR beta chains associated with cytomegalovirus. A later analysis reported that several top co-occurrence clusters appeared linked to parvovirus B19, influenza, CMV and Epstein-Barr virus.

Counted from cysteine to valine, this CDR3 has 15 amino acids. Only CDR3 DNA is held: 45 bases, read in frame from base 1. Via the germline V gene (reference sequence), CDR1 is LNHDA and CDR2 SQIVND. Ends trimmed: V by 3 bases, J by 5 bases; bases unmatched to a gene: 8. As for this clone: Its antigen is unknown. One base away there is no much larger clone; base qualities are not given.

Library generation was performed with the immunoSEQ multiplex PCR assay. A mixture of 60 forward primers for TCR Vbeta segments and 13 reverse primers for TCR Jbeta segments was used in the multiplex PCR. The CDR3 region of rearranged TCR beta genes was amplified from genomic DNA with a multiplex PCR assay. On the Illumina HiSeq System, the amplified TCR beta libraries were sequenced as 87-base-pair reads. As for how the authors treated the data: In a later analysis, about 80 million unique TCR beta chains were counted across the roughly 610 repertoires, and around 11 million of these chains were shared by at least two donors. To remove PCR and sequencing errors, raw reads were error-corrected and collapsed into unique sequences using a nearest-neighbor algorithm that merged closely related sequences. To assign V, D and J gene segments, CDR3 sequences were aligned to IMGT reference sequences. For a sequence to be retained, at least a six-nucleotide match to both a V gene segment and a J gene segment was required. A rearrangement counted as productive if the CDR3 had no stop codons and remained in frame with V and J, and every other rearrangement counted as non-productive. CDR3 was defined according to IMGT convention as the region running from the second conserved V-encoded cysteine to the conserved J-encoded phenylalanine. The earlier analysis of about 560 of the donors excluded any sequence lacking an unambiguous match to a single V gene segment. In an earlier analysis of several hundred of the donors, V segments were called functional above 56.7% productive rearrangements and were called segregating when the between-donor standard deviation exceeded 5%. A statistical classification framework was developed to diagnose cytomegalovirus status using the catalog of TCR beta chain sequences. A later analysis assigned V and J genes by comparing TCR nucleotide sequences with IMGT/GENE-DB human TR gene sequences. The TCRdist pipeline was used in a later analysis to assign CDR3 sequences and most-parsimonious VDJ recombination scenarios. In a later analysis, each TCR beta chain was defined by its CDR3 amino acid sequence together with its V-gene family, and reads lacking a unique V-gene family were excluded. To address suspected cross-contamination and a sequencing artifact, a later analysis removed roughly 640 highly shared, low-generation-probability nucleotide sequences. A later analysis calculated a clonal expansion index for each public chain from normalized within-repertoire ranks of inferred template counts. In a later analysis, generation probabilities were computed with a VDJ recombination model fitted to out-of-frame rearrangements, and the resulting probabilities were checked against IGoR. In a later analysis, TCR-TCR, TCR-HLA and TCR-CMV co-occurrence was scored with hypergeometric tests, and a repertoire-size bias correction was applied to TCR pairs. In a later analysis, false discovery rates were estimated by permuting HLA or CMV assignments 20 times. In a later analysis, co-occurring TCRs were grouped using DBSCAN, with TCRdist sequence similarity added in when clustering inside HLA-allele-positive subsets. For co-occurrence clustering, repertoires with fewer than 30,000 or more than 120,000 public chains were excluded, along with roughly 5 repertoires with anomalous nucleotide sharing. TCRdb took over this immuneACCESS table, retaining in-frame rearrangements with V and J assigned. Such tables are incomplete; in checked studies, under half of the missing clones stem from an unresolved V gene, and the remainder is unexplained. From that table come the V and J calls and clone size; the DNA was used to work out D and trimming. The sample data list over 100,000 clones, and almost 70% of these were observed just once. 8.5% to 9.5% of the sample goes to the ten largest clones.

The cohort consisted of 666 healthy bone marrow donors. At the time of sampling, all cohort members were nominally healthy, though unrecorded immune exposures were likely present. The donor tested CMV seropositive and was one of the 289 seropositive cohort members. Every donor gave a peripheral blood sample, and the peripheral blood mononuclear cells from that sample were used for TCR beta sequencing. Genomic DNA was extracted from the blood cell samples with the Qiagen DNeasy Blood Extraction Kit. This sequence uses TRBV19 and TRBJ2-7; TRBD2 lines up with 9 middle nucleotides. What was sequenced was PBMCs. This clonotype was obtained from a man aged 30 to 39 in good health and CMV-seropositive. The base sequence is TGTGCCAGTAGTATGGCGCTAGCGGGATCTCACGAGCAGTACGTC. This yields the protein CASSMALAGSHEQYV.